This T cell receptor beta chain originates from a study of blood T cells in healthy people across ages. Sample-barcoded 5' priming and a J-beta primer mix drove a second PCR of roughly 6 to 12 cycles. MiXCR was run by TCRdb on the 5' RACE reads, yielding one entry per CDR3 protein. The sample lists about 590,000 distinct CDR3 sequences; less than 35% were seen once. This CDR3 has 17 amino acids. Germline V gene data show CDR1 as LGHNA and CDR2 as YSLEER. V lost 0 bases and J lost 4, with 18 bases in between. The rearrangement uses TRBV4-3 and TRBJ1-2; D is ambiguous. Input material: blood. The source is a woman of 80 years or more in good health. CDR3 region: CASSQDSGGQPCYGYTF. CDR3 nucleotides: TGCGCCAGCAGCCAAGATAGTGGCGGGCAGCCCTGCTATGGCTACACCTTC.